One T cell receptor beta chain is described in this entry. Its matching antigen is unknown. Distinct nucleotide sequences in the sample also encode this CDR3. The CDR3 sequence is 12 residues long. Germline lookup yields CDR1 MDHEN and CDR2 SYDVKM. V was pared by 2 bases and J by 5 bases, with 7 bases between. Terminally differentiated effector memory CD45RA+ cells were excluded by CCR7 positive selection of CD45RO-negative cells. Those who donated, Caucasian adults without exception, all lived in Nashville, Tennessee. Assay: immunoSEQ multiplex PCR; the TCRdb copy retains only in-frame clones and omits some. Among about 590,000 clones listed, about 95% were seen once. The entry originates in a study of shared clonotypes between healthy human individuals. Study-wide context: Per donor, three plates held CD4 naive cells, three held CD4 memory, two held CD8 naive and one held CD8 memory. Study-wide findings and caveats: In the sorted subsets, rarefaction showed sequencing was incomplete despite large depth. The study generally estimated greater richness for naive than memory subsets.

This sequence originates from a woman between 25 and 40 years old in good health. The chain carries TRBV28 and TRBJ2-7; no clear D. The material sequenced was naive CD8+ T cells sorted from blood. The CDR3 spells CASSLPRDEQYF. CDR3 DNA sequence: TGTGCCAGCAGTTTACCACGTGACGAGCAGTACTTC.